The 2 T cell receptor beta chains below all came from one sample that was sequenced in a study of T-cell reconstitution after alpha-beta-depleted transplantation in children. Researchers prepared the TCRbeta library using unique molecular identifiers, the study reports. TCRdb itself ran the PCR reads through MiXCR, one entry per CDR3 protein. The sample records hundreds of thousands of distinct CDR3 sequences, over 10% being singletons. This specimen was PBMCs, taken before TCRalphabeta/CD19-depleted stem cell transplant. Receptors originate from a girl aged 2 to 10 with congenital amegakaryocytic thrombocytopenia, due to receive a stem cell transplant.

This clonotype came up many times. The V gene is TRBV27, the J gene TRBJ2-3; D might be TRBD2 (5 bases). V was shortened by 5 bases and J by 1 base, with 16 bases between the two germline ends. This CDR3 is built from 16 residues. Germline CDR1 is MNHEY and CDR2 is SMNVEV (reference sequence). The CDR3 region is CASSIIAPEGTDTQYF. DNA of the CDR3: TGTGCCAGCAGTATCATAGCGCCTGAGGGCACAGATACGCAGTATTTT.

DNA for the CDR3: TGTGCCAGCAGCTCCCCAGGAATGGGGGAGCAGTACTTC. Its protein product is CASSSPGMGEQYF. The J gene is TRBJ2-7, the V gene TRBV7-2; D uncertain. CDR3 length: 13 residues. Germline CDR1 is SGHTA and CDR2 is FQGNSA. V was pared by 4 bases and J by 7 bases, with 14 bases between.